Listed below are T cell receptor beta chains from one sample, sequenced in a study of shared clonotypes between healthy human individuals. Libraries were prepared by immunoSEQ multiplex PCR; TCRdb keeps only in-frame clonotypes and omits some of them. The sample shows approximately 980,000 clones, around three quarters of them seen only once. Sequencing was performed on memory CD4+ T cells sorted from blood. Receptor source: a man between 18 and 35 years old in good health. Each CDR3 is given with its conserved first and last residue.

V gene: TRBV6-6
CDR3 protein: CAGSYSFGQETQYF

V gene: TRBV7-9
CDR3 protein: CASSPGLREETQYF

V gene: TRBV11-2
CDR3 protein: CASSSLQGANEQYF

V gene: TRBV5-4
CDR3 protein: CASSVDGNYGYTF

V gene: TRBV5-6
CDR3 protein: CASSLVELETQYF

V gene: TRBV30
CDR3 protein: CAWAPWDRRRELFF

V gene: TRBV11-2
CDR3 protein: CASSLGRDRLLHTGELFF

V gene: TRBV27
CDR3 protein: CASRALRDIDNQPQHF

V gene: TRBV7-2
CDR3 protein: CASSLAGIYGYTF

V gene: TRBV7-7
CDR3 protein: CASSPFRTDNEQFF

V gene: TRBV18
CDR3 protein: CASSSNGYGYTF

V gene: TRBV7-2
CDR3 protein: CASSLSGGRSNQPQHF

V gene: TRBV5-1
CDR3 protein: CASSLQGIGELFF

V gene: TRBV28
CDR3 protein: CASSLTGLSEAFF

V gene: TRBV5-5
CDR3 protein: CASSLESGSSYEQYF

V gene: TRBV4-3
CDR3 protein: CASRQGWSTGELFF

V gene: TRBV4-1
CDR3 protein: CASSQGQGAQPQHF

V gene: TRBV6-4
CDR3 protein: CASSDSNGLRQFF

V gene: TRBV27
CDR3 protein: CASSLGRGVGWSPLHF

V gene: TRBV6-6
CDR3 protein: CASSPGRNSGNTIYF

V gene: TRBV30
CDR3 protein: CAWTPVQETQYF

V gene: TRBV14
CDR3 protein: CASSLYRDRGSYEQYF

V gene: TRBV19
CDR3 protein: CASSRGGSNYGYTF

V gene: TRBV7-2
CDR3 protein: CASSSGNEQYF

V gene: TRBV5-5
CDR3 protein: CASSLLVLAGRSSYEQYF

V gene: TRBV6-5
CDR3 protein: CSRGGQGHGYTF

V gene: TRBV19
CDR3 protein: CASSFRSGNYEQYF

V gene: TRBV27
CDR3 protein: CASSTGVRSTGELFF

V gene: TRBV19
CDR3 protein: CASSMGQYNSPLHF

V gene: TRBV2
CDR3 protein: CASSAGLQLNEKLFF

V gene: TRBV6-1
CDR3 protein: CASSEGIYSGNTIYF

V gene: TRBV5-1
CDR3 protein: CASSTDINSPLHF

V gene: TRBV6-4
CDR3 protein: CASRRDGSTDTQYF

V gene: TRBV5-5
CDR3 protein: CASSLGFTSIGTQYF

V gene: TRBV11-2
CDR3 protein: CASSLDGATYEQYF

V gene: TRBV28
CDR3 protein: CASRGRGNQPQHF

V gene: TRBV11-2
CDR3 protein: CASSLRARPSSTDTQYF

V gene: TRBV19
CDR3 protein: CASSDRGGANVLTF

V gene: TRBV5-1
CDR3 protein: CASSLAAGGTEQYF

V gene: TRBV18
CDR3 protein: CASSLRDRDFNTDTQYF

V gene: TRBV28
CDR3 protein: CASRQGSRWGNQPQHF

V gene: TRBV11-2
CDR3 protein: CASSLGPGRAFF

V gene: TRBV4-3
CDR3 protein: CASSQQGQGTDTQYF

V gene: TRBV11-2
CDR3 protein: CASSLGTGAGEQYF

V gene: TRBV27
CDR3 protein: CASSLSIAGQETQYF

V gene: TRBV2
CDR3 protein: CAGQGAHTEAFF

V gene: TRBV10-3
CDR3 protein: CAISGAEQGHEQYF

V gene: TRBV20-1
CDR3 protein: CSAWTVEQYF

V gene: TRBV5-4
CDR3 protein: CASSLSPTDIQYF

V gene: TRBV18
CDR3 protein: CASSPPGSQETQYF

V gene: TRBV5-6
CDR3 protein: CASSLASVTGGRDTQYF

V gene: TRBV6-5
CDR3 protein: CASSYTQSSYNSPLHF